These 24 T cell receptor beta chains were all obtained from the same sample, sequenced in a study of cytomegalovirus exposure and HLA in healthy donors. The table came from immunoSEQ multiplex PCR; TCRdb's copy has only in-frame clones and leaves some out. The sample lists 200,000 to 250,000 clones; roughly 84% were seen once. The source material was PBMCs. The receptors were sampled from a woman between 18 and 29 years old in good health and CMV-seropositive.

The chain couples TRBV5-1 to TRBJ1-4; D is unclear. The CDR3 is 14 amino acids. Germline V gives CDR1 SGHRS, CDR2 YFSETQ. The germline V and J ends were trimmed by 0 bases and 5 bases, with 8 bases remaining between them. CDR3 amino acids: CASSLGSYNEKLFF. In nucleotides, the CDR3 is TGCGCCAGCAGCTTGGGCAGTTACAATGAAAAACTGTTTTTT.

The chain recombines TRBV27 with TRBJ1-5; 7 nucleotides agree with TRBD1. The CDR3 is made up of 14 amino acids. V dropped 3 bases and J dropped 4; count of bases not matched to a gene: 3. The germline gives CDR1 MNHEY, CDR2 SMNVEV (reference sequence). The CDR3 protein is CASSFLTGNQPQHF. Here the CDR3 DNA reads TGTGCCAGCAGTTTCCTGACAGGGAATCAGCCCCAGCATTTT.

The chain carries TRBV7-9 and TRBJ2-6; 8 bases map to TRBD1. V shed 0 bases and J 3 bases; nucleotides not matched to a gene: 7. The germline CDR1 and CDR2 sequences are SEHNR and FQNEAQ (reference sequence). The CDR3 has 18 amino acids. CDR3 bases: TGTGCCAGCAGCTTAGCGTGGTCAGGGGGCAGTGGGGCCAACGTCCTGACTTTC. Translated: CASSLAWSGGSGANVLTF.

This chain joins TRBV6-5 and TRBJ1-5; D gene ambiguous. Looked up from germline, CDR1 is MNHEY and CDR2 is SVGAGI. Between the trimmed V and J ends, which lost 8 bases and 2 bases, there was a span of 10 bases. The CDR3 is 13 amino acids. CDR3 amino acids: CASSGKGNQPQHF. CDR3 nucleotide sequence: TGTGCCAGCTCGGGGAAGGGCAATCAGCCCCAGCATTTT.

CDR3 amino acids: CASSLVRTGDLNTEAFF. The CDR3 nucleotides are TGTGCCAGCAGCTTAGTGCGGACAGGGGACCTTAACACTGAAGCTTTCTTT. The chain has TRBV7-8 and TRBJ1-1; TRBD1 aligns across 9 bases. Germline trimming cut 1 base from V and 2 bases from J; bases unmatched to any gene: 8. The CDR3 totals 17 residues. Germline V gives CDR1 SGHVS, CDR2 FQNEAQ.

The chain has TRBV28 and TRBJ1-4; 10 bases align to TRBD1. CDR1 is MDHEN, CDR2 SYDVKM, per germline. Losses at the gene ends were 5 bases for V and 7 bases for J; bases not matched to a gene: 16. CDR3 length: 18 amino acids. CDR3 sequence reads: CASSPHETDRGLFEKLFF. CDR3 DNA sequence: TGTGCCAGCAGTCCGCACGAGACTGACAGGGGGCTCTTTGAAAAACTGTTTTTT.

The CDR3 sequence is CASTPGHEQYF. CDR3 nucleotides: TGTGCCAGCACCCCAGGTCACGAGCAGTACTTC. The chain uses TRBV6-5 and TRBJ2-7; no clear D gene. Germline CDR1 is MNHEY and CDR2 is SVGAGI. The CDR3 has 11 amino acids. V lost 7 bases to trimming and J lost 5 bases, with 9 bases between them.

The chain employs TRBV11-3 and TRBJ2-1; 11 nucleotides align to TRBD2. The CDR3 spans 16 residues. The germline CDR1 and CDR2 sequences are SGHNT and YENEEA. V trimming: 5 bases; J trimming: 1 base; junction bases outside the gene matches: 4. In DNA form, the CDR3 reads TGTGCCAGCAGCCGAAGACTAGCGGGATCCTACAATGAGCAGTTCTTC. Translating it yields CASSRRLAGSYNEQFF.

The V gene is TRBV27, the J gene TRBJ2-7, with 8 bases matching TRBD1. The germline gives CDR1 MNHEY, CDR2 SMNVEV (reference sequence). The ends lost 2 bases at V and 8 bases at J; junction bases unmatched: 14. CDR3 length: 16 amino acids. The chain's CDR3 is CASSLGLGTGPRKQYF. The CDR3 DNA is TGTGCCAGCAGTTTAGGTTTAGGGACAGGCCCTAGGAAGCAGTACTTC.

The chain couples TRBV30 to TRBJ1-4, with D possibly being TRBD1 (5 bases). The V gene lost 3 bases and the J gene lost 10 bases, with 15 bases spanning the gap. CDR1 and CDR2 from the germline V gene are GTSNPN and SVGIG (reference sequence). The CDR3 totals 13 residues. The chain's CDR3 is CAWSRGSVGKLFF. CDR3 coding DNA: TGTGCCTGGAGCCGGGGGTCGGTTGGAAAACTGTTTTTT. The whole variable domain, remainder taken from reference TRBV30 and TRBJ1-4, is SQTIHQWPATLVQPVGSPLSLECTVEGTSNPNLYWYRQAAGRGLQLLFYSVGIGQISSEVPQNLSASRPQDRQFILSSKKLLLSDSGFYLCAWSRGSVGKLFFGSGTQLSVL.

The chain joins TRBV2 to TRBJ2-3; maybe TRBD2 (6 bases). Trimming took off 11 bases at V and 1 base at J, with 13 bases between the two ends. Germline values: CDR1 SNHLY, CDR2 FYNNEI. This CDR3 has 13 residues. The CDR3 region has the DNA TGTGCCGGGGGGAGGATTCGCACAGATACGCAGTATTTT. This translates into CAGGRIRTDTQYF.

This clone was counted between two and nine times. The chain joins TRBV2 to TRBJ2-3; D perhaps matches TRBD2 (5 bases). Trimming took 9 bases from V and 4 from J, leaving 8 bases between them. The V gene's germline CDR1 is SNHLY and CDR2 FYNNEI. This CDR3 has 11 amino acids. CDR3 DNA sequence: TGTGCCAGAGGACTTTCAGATACGCAGTATTTT. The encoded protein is CARGLSDTQYF.

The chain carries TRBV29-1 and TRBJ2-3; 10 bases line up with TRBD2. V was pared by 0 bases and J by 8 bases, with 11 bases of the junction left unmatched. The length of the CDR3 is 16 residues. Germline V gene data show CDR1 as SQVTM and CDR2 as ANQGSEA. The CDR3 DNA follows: TGCAGCGTTGAAGATAGGGGCACTAGCGGGATAGGTACGCAGTATTTT. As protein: CSVEDRGTSGIGTQYF.

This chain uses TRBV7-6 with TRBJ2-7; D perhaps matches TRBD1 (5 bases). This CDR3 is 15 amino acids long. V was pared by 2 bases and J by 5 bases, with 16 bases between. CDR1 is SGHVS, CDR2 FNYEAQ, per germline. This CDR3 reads CASSLLRAGKNEQYF. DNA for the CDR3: TGTGCCAGCAGCTTACTCAGGGCAGGGAAGAACGAGCAGTACTTC.

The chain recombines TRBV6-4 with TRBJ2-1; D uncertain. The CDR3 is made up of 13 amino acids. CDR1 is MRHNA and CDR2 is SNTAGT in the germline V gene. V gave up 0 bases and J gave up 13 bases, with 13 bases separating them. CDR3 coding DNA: TGTGCCAGCAGTGACTCGCTCTGGGCTCCCCAGTTCTTC. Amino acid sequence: CASSDSLWAPQFF.

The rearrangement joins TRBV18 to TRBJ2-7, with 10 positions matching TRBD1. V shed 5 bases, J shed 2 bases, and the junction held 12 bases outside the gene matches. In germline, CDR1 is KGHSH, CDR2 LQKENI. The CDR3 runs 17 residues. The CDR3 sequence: CASSSLERGTGAYEQYF. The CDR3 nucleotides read TGTGCCAGCTCATCACTTGAGAGGGGGACAGGGGCCTACGAGCAGTACTTC. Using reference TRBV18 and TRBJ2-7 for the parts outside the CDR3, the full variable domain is NAGVMQNPRHLVRRRGQEARLRCSPMKGHSHVYWYRQLPEEGLKFMVYLQKENIIDESGMPKERFSAEFPKEGPSILRIQQVVRGDSAAYFCASSSLERGTGAYEQYFGPGTRLTVT.

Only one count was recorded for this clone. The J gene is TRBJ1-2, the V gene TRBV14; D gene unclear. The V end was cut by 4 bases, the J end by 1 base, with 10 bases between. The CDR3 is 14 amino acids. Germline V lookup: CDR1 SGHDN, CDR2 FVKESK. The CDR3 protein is CASSPVGVNYGYTF. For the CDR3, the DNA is TGTGCCAGCAGCCCCGTCGGAGTTAACTATGGCTACACCTTC.

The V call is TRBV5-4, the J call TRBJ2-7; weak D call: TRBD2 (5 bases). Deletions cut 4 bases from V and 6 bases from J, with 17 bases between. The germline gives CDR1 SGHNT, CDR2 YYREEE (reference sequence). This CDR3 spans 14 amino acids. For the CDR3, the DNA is TGTGCCAGCAGCCCCGGGGTAGCGTCTGGCGAGCAGTACTTC. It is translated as CASSPGVASGEQYF.

The CDR3 nucleotides read TGTGCCAGCAGTTTGAGAGGGGGCACCTACAATGAGCAGTTCTTC. This sequence encodes CASSLRGGTYNEQFF. The chain is built from TRBV27 and TRBJ2-1; 7 bases fit TRBD1. CDR3 length: 15 residues. V shed 3 bases, J shed 2 bases, and the junction held 4 bases outside the gene matches. Germline V gene sequence: CDR1 MNHEY, CDR2 SMNVEV (reference sequence).

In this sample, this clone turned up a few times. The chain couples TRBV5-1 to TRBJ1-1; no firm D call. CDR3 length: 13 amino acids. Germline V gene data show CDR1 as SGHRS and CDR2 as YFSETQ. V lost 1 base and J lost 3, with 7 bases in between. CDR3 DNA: TGCGCCAGCAGCTTGCGGGGAGACACTGAAGCTTTCTTT. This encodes CASSLRGDTEAFF.

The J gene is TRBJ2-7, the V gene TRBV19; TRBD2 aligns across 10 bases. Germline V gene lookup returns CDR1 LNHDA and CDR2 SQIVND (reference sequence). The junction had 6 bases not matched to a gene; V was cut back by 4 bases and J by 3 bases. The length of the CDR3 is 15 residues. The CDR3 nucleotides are TGTGCCAGTAGTAAAGGGACTAGCGATTTCTACGAGCAGTACTTC. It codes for CASSKGTSDFYEQYF.

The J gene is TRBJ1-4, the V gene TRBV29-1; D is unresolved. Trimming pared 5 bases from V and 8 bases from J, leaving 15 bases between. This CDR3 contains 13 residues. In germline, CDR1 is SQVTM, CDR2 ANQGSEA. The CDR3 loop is CSVSVSVKEKLFF. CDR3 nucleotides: TGCAGCGTTTCAGTCTCTGTAAAGGAAAAACTGTTTTTT.

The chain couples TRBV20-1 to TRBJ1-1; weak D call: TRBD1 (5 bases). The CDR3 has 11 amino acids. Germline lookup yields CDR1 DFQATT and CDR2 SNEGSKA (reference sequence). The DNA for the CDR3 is TGCAGACCAGGGTTGAACACTGAAGCTTTCTTT. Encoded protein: CRPGLNTEAFF.

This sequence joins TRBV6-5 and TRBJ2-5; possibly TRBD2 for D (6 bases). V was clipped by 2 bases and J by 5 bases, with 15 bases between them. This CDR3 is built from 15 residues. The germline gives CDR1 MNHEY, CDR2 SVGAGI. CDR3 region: CASSYVGGGKETQYF. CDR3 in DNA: TGTGCCAGCAGTTACGTCGGGGGAGGAAAGGAGACCCAGTACTTC.